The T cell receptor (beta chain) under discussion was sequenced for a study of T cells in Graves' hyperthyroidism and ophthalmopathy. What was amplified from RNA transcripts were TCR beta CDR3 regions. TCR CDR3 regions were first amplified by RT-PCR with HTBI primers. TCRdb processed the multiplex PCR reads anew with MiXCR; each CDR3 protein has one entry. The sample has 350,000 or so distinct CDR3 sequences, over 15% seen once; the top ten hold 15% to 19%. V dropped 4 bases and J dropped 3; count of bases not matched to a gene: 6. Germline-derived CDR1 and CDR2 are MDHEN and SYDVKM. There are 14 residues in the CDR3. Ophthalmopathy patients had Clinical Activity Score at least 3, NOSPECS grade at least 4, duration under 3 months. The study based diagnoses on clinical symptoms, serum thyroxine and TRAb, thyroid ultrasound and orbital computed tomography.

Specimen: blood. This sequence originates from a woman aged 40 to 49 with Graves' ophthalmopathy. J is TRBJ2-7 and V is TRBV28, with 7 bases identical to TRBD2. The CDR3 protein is CASSWRERDYEQYF. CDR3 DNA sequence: TGTGCCAGCAGTTGGCGTGAGCGGGACTACGAGCAGTACTTC.